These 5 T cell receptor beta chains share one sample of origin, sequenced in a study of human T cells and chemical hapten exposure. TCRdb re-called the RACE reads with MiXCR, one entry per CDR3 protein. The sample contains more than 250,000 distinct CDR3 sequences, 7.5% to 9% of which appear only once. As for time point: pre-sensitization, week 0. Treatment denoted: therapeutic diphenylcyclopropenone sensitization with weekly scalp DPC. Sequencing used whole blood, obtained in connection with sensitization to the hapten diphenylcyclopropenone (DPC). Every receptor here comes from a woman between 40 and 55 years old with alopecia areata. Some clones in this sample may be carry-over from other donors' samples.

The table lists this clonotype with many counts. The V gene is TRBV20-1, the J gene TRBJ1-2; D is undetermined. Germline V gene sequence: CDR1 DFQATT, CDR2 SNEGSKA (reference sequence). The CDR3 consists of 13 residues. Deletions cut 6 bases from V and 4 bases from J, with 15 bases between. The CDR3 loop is CSAPPASFYGYTF. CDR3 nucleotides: TGCAGTGCCCCCCCAGCATCCTTCTATGGCTACACCTTC.

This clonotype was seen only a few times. CDR3 bases: TGTGCCAGCAGTCTGAGGGGACAGGGGCAGTTCTTC. Translated, it gives CASSLRGQGQFF. The chain joins TRBV27 to TRBJ2-1, with TRBD1 matching 9 bases. CDR1 and CDR2 (germline): MNHEY, SMNVEV (reference sequence). V dropped 5 bases and J dropped 12; count of bases not matched to a gene: 5. CDR3 size: 12 residues.

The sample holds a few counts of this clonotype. CDR3 nucleotide sequence: TGTGCCATCAGGAAAGGACAGGGTATTAATGAGCAGTTCTTC. This codes for CAIRKGQGINEQFF. V is TRBV10-3 and J is TRBJ2-1, with 8 bases lining up with TRBD1. CDR3 length: 14 residues. Looked up from germline, CDR1 is ENHRY and CDR2 is SYGVKD. Trimming took 6 bases from V and 7 from J; bases not matched to a gene: 8.

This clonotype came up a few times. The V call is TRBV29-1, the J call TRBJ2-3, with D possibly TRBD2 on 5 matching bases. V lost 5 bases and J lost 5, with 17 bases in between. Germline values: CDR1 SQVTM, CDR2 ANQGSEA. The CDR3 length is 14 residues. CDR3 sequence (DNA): TGCAGCGTTCTCGGAGGAGTTCGCGGAGATACGCAGTATTTT. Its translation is CSVLGGVRGDTQYF.

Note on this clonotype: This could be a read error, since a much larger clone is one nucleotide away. The CDR3 bases are TGCGCCAGCAGCCGCCCAGGCGCGAACACCGGGGAGCTGATTTTT. This encodes CASSRPGANTGELIF. The V call is TRBV4-1, the J call TRBJ2-2; D is perhaps TRBD2 (5 bases). This CDR3 spans 15 amino acids. Germline V CDR1 and CDR2: MGHRA, YSYEKL.